A selection of T cell receptor beta chains follows, all from one sample in a study of cytomegalovirus exposure and HLA in healthy donors. Sequencing used immunoSEQ multiplex PCR; TCRdb keeps in-frame clones, though not all of them. This table holds about 84,000 clones, approximately 91% found once. Sequencing was done on a sample of PBMCs. These receptors were obtained from a man under 40 in good health and CMV-seronegative. Both conserved end residues are part of each CDR3. The order of the fields is J gene, clone size, D gene, V gene, CDR3 protein, CDR3 DNA. A D gene is named only where the DNA matches it firmly. The size entry is marked missing in some rows and otherwise reads once, few, many or a size class.

TRBJ2-7 | . | . | TRBV7-9 | CASSLPGQFRQYF | TGTGCCAGCAGCTTACCTGGACAGTTTCGGCAGTACTTC
TRBJ1-2 | . | TRBD1 | TRBV11-2 | CASSPRTGRSEGYTF | TGTGCCAGCAGCCCCCGGACAGGGAGGAGTGAGGGCTACACCTTC
TRBJ1-2 | few | . | TRBV30 | CAWSGPPRSYGYTF | TGTGCCTGGAGTGGCCCCCCCCGGAGCTATGGCTACACCTTC
TRBJ2-5 | . | . | TRBV28 | CASSLNPTNVKDRETQYF | TGTGCCAGCAGTTTAAATCCGACAAACGTTAAGGATCGGGAGACCCAGTACTTC
TRBJ2-3 | . | . | TRBV5-1 | CASSLWSDSTDTQYF | TGCGCCAGCAGCTTATGGAGTGACTCCACAGATACGCAGTATTTT
TRBJ1-4 | . | . | TRBV5-5 | CASSSRATNEKLFF | TGTGCCAGCAGCTCTCGTGCAACTAATGAAAAACTGTTTTTT
TRBJ2-2 | . | . | TRBV6-1 | CASSVRGTTGELFF | TGTGCCAGCAGTGTACGGGGGACCACCGGGGAGCTGTTTTTT
TRBJ1-6 | . | TRBD1 | TRBV27 | CASSVTGTGYYSPLHF | TGTGCCAGCAGTGTTACCGGGACAGGGTACTATTCACCCCTCCACTTT
TRBJ1-1 | . | . | TRBV10-1 | CASSLTGSGRAFF | TGCGCCAGCAGTTTGACAGGCTCGGGTAGAGCTTTCTTT
TRBJ2-7 | . | TRBD2 | TRBV4-1 | CASSLFTSGGYEQYF | TGCGCCAGCAGTTTGTTTACTAGCGGGGGCTACGAGCAGTACTTC
TRBJ2-5 | . | . | TRBV7-9 | CASSDGVPAVIWETQYF | TGTGCCAGCAGCGATGGGGTTCCAGCGGTAATATGGGAGACCCAGTACTTC
TRBJ2-4 | . | TRBD1 | TRBV6-1 | CASKNNRGKNIQYF | TGTGCCAGCAAGAACAACAGGGGTAAAAACATTCAGTACTTC
TRBJ1-4 | . | . | TRBV6-1 | CASSELGVQDEKLFF | TGTGCCAGCAGTGAACTGGGCGTACAGGATGAAAAACTGTTTTTT
TRBJ1-4 | . | TRBD1 | TRBV7-9 | CASSQRGGGQGNEKLFF | TGTGCCAGCAGCCAACGAGGTGGCGGACAGGGTAATGAAAAACTGTTTTTT
TRBJ1-1 | . | . | TRBV28 | CASSLPGYEAFF | TGTGCCAGCAGTCTTCCGGGTTACGAAGCTTTCTTT
TRBJ2-3 | . | TRBD1 | TRBV30 | CAWSGQGPDTQYF | TGTGCCTGGAGTGGACAGGGGCCAGATACGCAGTATTTT
TRBJ2-3 | . | . | TRBV12-5 | CASGGGPTDTQYF | TGTGCTAGTGGTGGGGGCCCCACAGATACGCAGTATTTT
TRBJ1-5 | . | . | TRBV6-1 | CASSGGGGNQPQHF | TGTGCCAGCAGTGGGGGTGGAGGGAATCAGCCCCAGCATTTT
TRBJ2-7 | . | TRBD2 | TRBV5-1 | CASSLSGGPYEQYF | TGCGCCAGCAGCTTGTCGGGGGGGCCCTACGAGCAGTACTTC
TRBJ2-5 | . | . | TRBV5-1 | CASRLTTSGETQYF | TGCGCCAGCAGGCTGACTACCTCGGGTGAGACCCAGTACTTC
TRBJ2-3 | . | TRBD2 | TRBV28 | CASSPRPRTSGRALQYTQYF | TGTGCCAGCAGCCCCCGACCCCGGACTAGCGGGAGGGCCTTACAATATACGCAGTATTTT
TRBJ2-5 | . | . | TRBV15 | CATSRDREGRWETQYF | TGTGCCACCAGCAGAGATCGGGAAGGCCGGTGGGAGACCCAGTACTTC
TRBJ2-3 | . | TRBD2 | TRBV7-2 | CASSFGLAADTQYF | TGTGCCAGCAGCTTCGGACTAGCGGCAGATACGCAGTATTTT
TRBJ1-1 | . | . | TRBV18 | CASSSWGGDTEAFF | TGTGCCAGCTCGTCTTGGGGCGGGGACACTGAAGCTTTCTTT
TRBJ1-4 | once | TRBD1 | TRBV5-8 | CAAETGTAYEKLFF | TGTGCCGCGGAAACCGGGACAGCTTATGAAAAACTGTTTTTT
TRBJ2-2 | . | . | TRBV7-2 | CASSLAGGYNTGELFF | TGTGCCAGCAGCTTAGCTGGGGGCTACAACACCGGGGAGCTGTTTTTT
TRBJ2-1 | once | . | TRBV6-1 | CASSEDSYNEQFF | TGTGCCAGCAGTGAGGACAGCTACAATGAGCAGTTCTTC
TRBJ2-2 | once | TRBD2 | TRBV6-5 | CASSSGGAPGELFF | TGTGCCAGCAGTTCGGGGGGGGCGCCCGGGGAGCTGTTTTTT
TRBJ1-1 | . | . | TRBV4-2 | CASSARGGRAEAFF | TGTGCCAGCAGCGCGAGAGGGGGACGGGCTGAAGCTTTCTTT
TRBJ2-7 | . | TRBD1 | TRBV5-8 | CASSLRSGQGTKSSYEQYF | TGTGCCAGCAGCTTGAGGTCGGGACAGGGGACGAAGAGCTCCTACGAGCAGTACTTC
TRBJ2-3 | . | TRBD2 | TRBV2 | CASIGPGLAGRRADTQYF | TGTGCCAGCATCGGTCCCGGACTAGCGGGGAGGAGGGCAGATACGCAGTATTTT
TRBJ2-2 | . | TRBD1 | TRBV7-9 | CASSPRGQRGTGELFF | TGTGCCAGCAGCCCCCGGGGACAGCGAGGCACCGGGGAGCTGTTTTTT
TRBJ1-1 | . | . | TRBV2 | CASSGALNTEAFF | TGTGCCAGCAGTGGGGCATTAAACACTGAAGCTTTCTTT
TRBJ2-7 | . | . | TRBV6-6 | CASSYVFNFYEQYF | TGTGCCAGCAGTTACGTGTTCAACTTCTACGAGCAGTACTTC
TRBJ2-7 | few | TRBD1 | TRBV2 | CASRTGTGMREQYF | TGTGCCAGCAGGACCGGGACAGGGATGAGGGAGCAGTACTTC
TRBJ2-1 | . | TRBD2 | TRBV7-6 | CASSLVAGGVVNEQFF | TGTGCCAGCAGCTTAGTCGCGGGGGGAGTTGTCAATGAGCAGTTCTTC
TRBJ1-6 | . | . | TRBV5-5 | CASSRDSISPLHF | TGTGCCAGCAGCCGTGACAGTATTTCACCCCTCCACTTT
TRBJ2-7 | . | TRBD1 | TRBV9 | CASSVATGREQYF | TGTGCCAGCAGCGTAGCGACAGGGCGAGAGCAGTACTTC
TRBJ2-7 | . | . | TRBV30 | CAWSNRWHEQYF | TGTGCCTGGAGTAACAGGTGGCACGAGCAGTACTTC
TRBJ1-6 | once | . | TRBV28 | CATKGSNSYNSPLHF | TGTGCCACCAAGGGGTCTAACTCCTATAATTCACCCCTCCACTTT
TRBJ1-4 | . | TRBD1 | TRBV27 | CASSLGQGNEKLFF | TGTGCCAGCAGTCTGGGACAGGGAAATGAAAAACTGTTTTTT
TRBJ1-4 | . | TRBD1 | TRBV5-8 | CASRPGQSAQGPNEKLFF | TGTGCCAGCAGACCGGGACAGAGTGCCCAAGGGCCCAATGAAAAACTGTTTTTT
TRBJ2-5 | . | . | TRBV6-5 | CARNAGETQYF | TGTGCCAGGAACGCAGGGGAGACCCAGTACTTC